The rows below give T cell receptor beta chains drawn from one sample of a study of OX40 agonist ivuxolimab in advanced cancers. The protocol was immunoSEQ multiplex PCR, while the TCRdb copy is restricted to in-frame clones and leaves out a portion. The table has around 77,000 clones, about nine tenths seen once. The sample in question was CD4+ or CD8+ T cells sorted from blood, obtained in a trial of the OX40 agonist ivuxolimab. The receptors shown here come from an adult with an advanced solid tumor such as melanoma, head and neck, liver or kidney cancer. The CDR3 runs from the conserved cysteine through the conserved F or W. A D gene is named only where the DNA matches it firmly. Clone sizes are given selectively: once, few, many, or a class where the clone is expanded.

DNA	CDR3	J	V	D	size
TGTGCCAGCAGTCCCGAGACCCACGAGCAGTACTTC	CASSPETHEQYF	TRBJ2-7	TRBV6-5	NA	NA
TGTGCCAGCAGTTTTTCCCTTCTGGACACTGAAGCTTTCTTT	CASSFSLLDTEAFF	TRBJ1-1	TRBV28	NA	NA
TGTGCCTGGAGTGAACAGGGGAGCACTGAAGCTTTCTTT	CAWSEQGSTEAFF	TRBJ1-1	TRBV30	TRBD1	NA
TGTGCCTGGAGTGTAGGACTAGCGGGAAATGAGCAGTTCTTC	CAWSVGLAGNEQFF	TRBJ2-1	TRBV30	TRBD2	few
TGTGCCAGCAGCCATACCCTCGGCGGGGACTCCTACAATGAGCAGTTCTTC	CASSHTLGGDSYNEQFF	TRBJ2-1	TRBV4-2	NA	few
TGTGCCACCAGCAGCCCAGAGAACCCATTTGTTGGAAGGGGAATCTACAATGAGCAGTTCTTC	CATSSPENPFVGRGIYNEQFF	TRBJ2-1	TRBV15	NA	NA
TGTGCCAGCAGTTACTCGAGTAGAGACTACACCTTC	CASSYSSRDYTF	TRBJ1-2	TRBV6-5	NA	NA
TGCAGCATAGGTCCAGGGGCCATTTCCGGCTACACCTTC	CSIGPGAISGYTF	TRBJ1-2	TRBV29-1	NA	once
TGCGCCAGCAGCCAAAAAGCGGGAGTATCGTCCTACGAGCAGTACTTC	CASSQKAGVSSYEQYF	TRBJ2-7	TRBV4-1	TRBD2	NA
TGCAGCGTTGAAGACCGCCAGAGGAGTCCTAACGAGCAGTACTTC	CSVEDRQRSPNEQYF	TRBJ2-7	TRBV29-1	NA	NA
TGTGCCAGCAGCCTCACGGGGGATGGTGAAAAACTGTTTTTT	CASSLTGDGEKLFF	TRBJ1-4	TRBV9	NA	NA
TGCGCCAGCAGCTTAGACAGGGGTGACGAGCAGTACTTC	CASSLDRGDEQYF	TRBJ2-7	TRBV5-1	TRBD1	NA
TGTGCCAGCAGTGGGGCCGGGGACCACACTGAAGCTTTCTTT	CASSGAGDHTEAFF	TRBJ1-1	TRBV2	NA	NA
TGTGCCAGCAGTTCCTTGCTTACAAGAGCTAACTATGGCTACACCTTC	CASSSLLTRANYGYTF	TRBJ1-2	TRBV6-6	NA	NA
TGCGCCAGCAGCCAAGTGCTGGGGGTGGGCTCACCCCTCCACTTT	CASSQVLGVGSPLHF	TRBJ1-6	TRBV4-3	NA	once
TGTGCCAGCAGTCCAGACCCTACAGGGGACACTGAAGCTTTCTTT	CASSPDPTGDTEAFF	TRBJ1-1	TRBV27	TRBD1	NA
TGTGCCAGTAGTATTGGGACAGGGCTAGGGGAGCAGTACTTC	CASSIGTGLGEQYF	TRBJ2-7	TRBV19	TRBD1	NA
TGTGCCAGCAGTTACTCGGTAGGCAGGGCGATCTACGAGCAGTACTTC	CASSYSVGRAIYEQYF	TRBJ2-7	TRBV6-6	NA	NA
TGTGCCAGCAGCTTCTCAGGGACTAATCACAATGAGCAGTTCTTC	CASSFSGTNHNEQFF	TRBJ2-1	TRBV11-3	TRBD2	once
TGCGCCAGCAGCCAACTGGGACAGGGCTACACTGAAGCTTTCTTT	CASSQLGQGYTEAFF	TRBJ1-1	TRBV4-1	TRBD1	few
TGTGCCTGGAGTCCACGGGTTACCTACGGGCAGTACTTC	CAWSPRVTYGQYF	TRBJ2-7	TRBV30	NA	NA
TGCGCCAGCAGCCAAGCACAATCCCCCACAGATACGCAGTATTTT	CASSQAQSPTDTQYF	TRBJ2-3	TRBV4-3	NA	NA
TGTGCCAGCAGTCTTGACAGGGGGTATCAGCCCCAGCATTTT	CASSLDRGYQPQHF	TRBJ1-5	TRBV28	TRBD1	once
TGTGCTAGTGGTTTTGGGACTAGCGGAACGAACACCGGGGAGCTGTTTTTT	CASGFGTSGTNTGELFF	TRBJ2-2	TRBV12-5	TRBD2	NA
TGTGCCAGCAGAACCGGGACAGGGGACCGCTACGAGCAGTACTTC	CASRTGTGDRYEQYF	TRBJ2-7	TRBV6-1	TRBD1	NA
TGTGCCATCACGATGGGGTACAATGAGCAGTTCTTC	CAITMGYNEQFF	TRBJ2-1	TRBV7-9	NA	NA
TGTGCCAGCAGCCCTAGGCGGGGGAGGGATGGGGCCAACGTCCTGACTTTC	CASSPRRGRDGANVLTF	TRBJ2-6	TRBV28	TRBD2	NA
TGCGCCAGCAGCCAATACCGCACAGGGTACACTGAAGCTTTCTTT	CASSQYRTGYTEAFF	TRBJ1-1	TRBV4-3	NA	NA
TGCGCCAGCAGTGAGAGAAATAGAGTACAGGAGGGAGCTGCAACTAATGAAAAACTGTTTTTT	CASSERNRVQEGAATNEKLFF	TRBJ1-4	TRBV10-2	NA	NA
TGTGCCAGCAGCTCGTCTCAGGGGGCCTATGAGCAGTTCTTC	CASSSSQGAYEQFF	TRBJ2-1	TRBV9	TRBD1	NA
TGTGCCAGCAGCTTAAGTTCTTTAGGGGGCTCCTACAATGAGCAGTTCTTC	CASSLSSLGGSYNEQFF	TRBJ2-1	TRBV7-3	NA	NA
TGTGCTAGTGGTTTGGGGCAGGGGGCTAATACAGATACGCAGTATTTT	CASGLGQGANTDTQYF	TRBJ2-3	TRBV12-5	TRBD1	NA
TGTGCCAGCAGCTTCGGGATCTCCCAGTTTTTT	CASSFGISQFF	TRBJ1-4	TRBV5-8	NA	NA
TGTGCCAGCAGTTCCTACCTCACAGCATCCTACGAGCAGTACTTC	CASSSYLTASYEQYF	TRBJ2-7	TRBV27	NA	NA
TGTGCCAGCAGCCCCGGGATCTACACTGAAGCTTTCTTT	CASSPGIYTEAFF	TRBJ1-1	TRBV11-2	NA	NA
TGCGCCAGCAGCCTCCCCCGGGACAGGGGATCATATGGCTACACCTTC	CASSLPRDRGSYGYTF	TRBJ1-2	TRBV4-3	TRBD1	NA
TGTGCCAGCAGTTCCCGGGACAGGCTTCAAGAGACCCAGTACTTC	CASSSRDRLQETQYF	TRBJ2-5	TRBV28	TRBD1	NA
TGTGCCAGCAGTGAAGGGACACTATACAATGAGCAGTTCTTC	CASSEGTLYNEQFF	TRBJ2-1	TRBV2	NA	NA
TGTGCCAGCAGTTGTATCCGGGGTATTTGTGTAGCTTTCTTT	CASSCIRGICVAFF	TRBJ1-1	TRBV27	NA	NA
TGTGCCATCAGTGAGTCCGCCCTTACAGAAGCTTTCTTT	CAISESALTEAFF	TRBJ1-1	TRBV10-3	NA	NA
TGTGCCAGCAGCTTAATGGGGGGCCCCTACTCTGGGGCCAACGTCCTGACTTTC	CASSLMGGPYSGANVLTF	TRBJ2-6	TRBV7-3	NA	once
TGCGCCAGCAGCCAAATGACAGGCCAAGAGACCCAGTACTTC	CASSQMTGQETQYF	TRBJ2-5	TRBV4-3	NA	NA
TGTGCCAGCAGCTTAGCGGGGGTCACCTACGAGCAGTACTTC	CASSLAGVTYEQYF	TRBJ2-7	TRBV7-8	NA	NA
TGTGCCAGCAGCTTAGGGGGGAGTATTTACGAGCAGTACTTC	CASSLGGSIYEQYF	TRBJ2-7	TRBV11-2	NA	NA
TGTGCCAGCAGCTTAGCAGGGGGTGGAAACACCATATATTTT	CASSLAGGGNTIYF	TRBJ1-3	TRBV13	TRBD1	NA
TGTGCCAGCAGCATCCGGACAGGCCGCACAGATACGCAGTATTTT	CASSIRTGRTDTQYF	TRBJ2-3	TRBV5-8	TRBD1	NA
TGTGCCAGCAGCTCGGGACTAGTCGTGGCCGGGGAGCTGTTTTTT	CASSSGLVVAGELFF	TRBJ2-2	TRBV7-9	TRBD2	NA
TGCGCCAGCAGCCAAGATCGCGGACTAGCGGGACTCTACGAGCAGTACTTC	CASSQDRGLAGLYEQYF	TRBJ2-7	TRBV4-3	TRBD2	NA
TGCAGCGTTGAAACCTTGGGACAAGAGACCCAGTACTTC	CSVETLGQETQYF	TRBJ2-5	TRBV29-1	NA	NA